A selection of T cell receptor beta chains follows, all from one sample in a study of response to subunit inactivated influenza vaccine. MiXCR, run by TCRdb on the RT-PCR reads, gives a single entry per CDR3 protein. The table records around 520,000 distinct CDR3 sequences, approximately 10% of them present only once. Specimen: PBMCs from blood, collected on the day of vaccination. Every receptor here comes from a man aged 50 or older who received an inactivated influenza vaccine. The CDR3 runs from the conserved cysteine through the conserved F or W. The D gene is left open where the match is weak. Clone size is shown for a subset of rows, as once, few, many or a class of expanded clone.

J gene	V gene	clone size	D gene	CDR3 DNA	CDR3 protein
TRBJ2-7	TRBV5-1	.	.	TGCGCCAGCAGCCCCCAAGATTGGCCTTCCTACGAGCAGTACTTC	CASSPQDWPSYEQYF
TRBJ2-7	TRBV5-1	many	.	TGCGCCAGCAGCCGCCCCTCCTACGAGCAGTACTTC	CASSRPSYEQYF
TRBJ1-1	TRBV11-1	few	TRBD1	TGTGCCAGCAGCTTAGCGCCACCGGGACAGGGGGATAGGGCTGAAGCTTTCTTT	CASSLAPPGQGDRAEAFF
TRBJ1-1	TRBV12-3/TRBV12-4	.	TRBD1	TGTGCCAGCAGTCCGGGACAGCGTCCCATGAACACTGAAGCTTTCTTT	CASSPGQRPMNTEAFF
TRBJ2-2	TRBV4-2	few	.	TGTGCCAGCAGCCAAGCGGACTTCGCCGGGGAGCTGTTTTTT	CASSQADFAGELFF
TRBJ2-5	TRBV7-7	.	TRBD2	TGTGCCAGCAGCTTACGGACTAGCGGGAGTCAAGAGACCCAGTACTTC	CASSLRTSGSQETQYF
TRBJ2-6	TRBV6-1	few	.	TGTGCCAGCAGCGCATACGTGAATGGGGCCAACGTCCTGACTTTC	CASSAYVNGANVLTF
TRBJ1-5	TRBV20-1	few	.	TGCAGTGCTAGCGGGGGCCCTCAGCCCCAGCATTTT	CSASGGPQPQHF
TRBJ2-2	TRBV5-4	.	.	TGTGCCAGCGAGGCGGGGTCCATCGCGAACACCGGAGAGCTGTTTTTT	CASEAGSIANTGELFF
TRBJ2-2	TRBV11-2	.	TRBD2	TGTGCCAGCAGCTTCCGTAGCGGGAGGGCCCGGACCGGGGAGCTGTTTTTT	CASSFRSGRARTGELFF
TRBJ2-7	TRBV12-3/TRBV12-4	few	.	TGTGCCAGCAGTTCCTGGGTCGAGCAGTACTTC	CASSSWVEQYF
TRBJ2-3	TRBV4-2	few	TRBD2	TGTGCCAGCAGCAAGGGACTAGCGGGGGGGCCAATTAGCGCAGATACGCAGTATTTT	CASSKGLAGGPISADTQYF
TRBJ2-7	TRBV6-5	.	TRBD1	TGTGCCAGCAGTTACTTACAGGGGAGTTACGAGCAGTACTTC	CASSYLQGSYEQYF
TRBJ2-5	TRBV12-3/TRBV12-4	.	.	TGTGCCAGCAGTGCGCCCACGGAAGAGACCCAGTACTTC	CASSAPTEETQYF
TRBJ2-1	TRBV6-2/TRBV6-3	.	.	TGTGCCAGCAGTTACTTTCCCAAAAAGAGCTCCTACAATGAGCAGTTCTTC	CASSYFPKKSSYNEQFF
TRBJ2-1	TRBV6-2/TRBV6-3	.	.	TGTGCCAGCAGTTTCTTAGGGACCTACAATGAGCAGTTCTTC	CASSFLGTYNEQFF
TRBJ1-1	TRBV18	.	TRBD1	TGTGCCAGCTCAGCCTCGACAGGGGTGACTGAAGCTTTCTTT	CASSASTGVTEAFF
TRBJ2-5	TRBV6-6	few	.	TGTGCCAGCAGGGCGCAGGGGAGAGAGACCCAGTACTTC	CASRAQGRETQYF
TRBJ1-1	TRBV5-6	few	.	TGTGCCAGCAGCGTTGAGATGGGGGGCCGGAACACTGAAGCTTTCTTT	CASSVEMGGRNTEAFF
TRBJ2-1	TRBV18	few	TRBD2	TGTGCCAGCTCACCAAGGCTAGCGGGGGATCCCTACAATGAGCAGTTCTTC	CASSPRLAGDPYNEQFF
TRBJ1-4	TRBV6-5	few	.	TGTGCCAGCAGTTACTCGACCGGGGGCAACGAAAAACTGTTTTTT	CASSYSTGGNEKLFF
TRBJ2-5	TRBV5-1	many	.	TGCGCCAGCAGGCCCGGGGGAAGAGAGACCCAGTACTTC	CASRPGGRETQYF
TRBJ1-2	TRBV5-1	.	.	TGCGCCAGCAGCTTGGAGGAGGGGTACTATGGCTACACCTTC	CASSLEEGYYGYTF
TRBJ2-3	TRBV5-1	many	TRBD2	TGCGCCAGCAGCCGGACTAGCGGGGGGAACACAGATACGCAGTATTTT	CASSRTSGGNTDTQYF
TRBJ2-1	TRBV20-1	few	TRBD2	TGCAGCTGGGCGGCGGGGGGCTACAATGAGCAGTTCTTC	CSWAAGGYNEQFF
TRBJ2-7	TRBV7-9	many	.	TGTGCCAGCAGCTCGAACTCAGGGACGTCTCTCTACGAGCAGTACTTC	CASSSNSGTSLYEQYF
TRBJ2-2	TRBV29-1	.	TRBD2	TGCAGCGGGGAGGGATGGAACACCGGGGAGCTGTTTTTT	CSGEGWNTGELFF
TRBJ2-7	TRBV2	few	TRBD2	TGTGCCAGCATTATAGGTAGCGGGGTCTCCTACGAGCAGTACTTC	CASIIGSGVSYEQYF
TRBJ2-3	TRBV5-5	many	TRBD2	TGTGCCAGCAGCTTGACTAGCGGGGGGTTAGATACGCAGTATTTT	CASSLTSGGLDTQYF
TRBJ2-2	TRBV10-3	.	TRBD1	TGTGCCATCAGTCCCCGACAGGGGGCAGGAACCGGGGAGCTGTTTTTT	CAISPRQGAGTGELFF
TRBJ2-7	TRBV9	few	.	TGTGCCAGCAGCGTAGGGGAAGGGACCTACGAGCAGTACTTC	CASSVGEGTYEQYF
TRBJ2-3	TRBV9	few	TRBD2	TGTGCCAGCAGCACAGCGGGGGGGAGCACAGATACGCAGTATTTT	CASSTAGGSTDTQYF
TRBJ1-6	TRBV6-1	.	TRBD1	TGTGCCAGCATGACGGGACAGGCGACTGCGCCCCTCCACTTT	CASMTGQATAPLHF
TRBJ2-7	TRBV12-3/TRBV12-4	few	TRBD1	TGTGCCAGCAGTTTAAGGTTCGGGACAGGGTCCCACGAGCAGTACTTC	CASSLRFGTGSHEQYF
TRBJ1-1	TRBV28	.	.	TGTGCCAGCACGGCCGGACGCTGGGTTGAAGCTTTCTTT	CASTAGRWVEAFF
TRBJ2-1	TRBV4-3	few	TRBD2	TGCGCCAGCAGCCAAGAGCCCGGGAAGCGGGGGGGTCCAGAGCAGTTCTTC	CASSQEPGKRGGPEQFF
TRBJ1-1	TRBV20-1	.	.	TGCAGTGCCCCGAAGTCCGCCATGAACACTGAAGCTTTCTTT	CSAPKSAMNTEAFF
TRBJ2-5	TRBV10-3	few	.	TGTGCCATCCGCGGGGTCGGGGAGACCCAGTACTTC	CAIRGVGETQYF
TRBJ2-7	TRBV3-1	few	.	TGTGCCAGCAGCCAAGCCCCGGGCAGCTACGAGCAGTACTTC	CASSQAPGSYEQYF
TRBJ2-5	TRBV25-1	.	.	TGTGCCAGCAGCCTCCCCGCCTCAGAGACCCAGTACTTC	CASSLPASETQYF
TRBJ2-1	TRBV12-3/TRBV12-4	many	TRBD2	TGTGCCAGCAGGGGACTAGCGGGGGGGTGGGATGAGCAGTTCTTC	CASRGLAGGWDEQFF
TRBJ2-1	TRBV6-2/TRBV6-3	many	.	TGTGCCAGCACCCAGGGTTATGAGCAGTTCTTC	CASTQGYEQFF
TRBJ2-1	TRBV6-2/TRBV6-3	many	TRBD2	TGTGCCAGCAGTTACTCGTTGTGGCCTAGCGGGGTGCGGGCCCATGAGCAGTTCTTC	CASSYSLWPSGVRAHEQFF
TRBJ2-7	TRBV7-2	.	.	TGTGCCAGCAGCTTATATAGGTACGAGCAGTACTTC	CASSLYRYEQYF
TRBJ2-1	TRBV9	few	TRBD2	TGTGCCAGCAGCGTAGTGGCTAGCGGGATAATACCCTACAATGAGCAGTTCTTC	CASSVVASGIIPYNEQFF
TRBJ2-2	TRBV19	.	.	TGTGCCAGTAGTATTGGGCCGTACACCGGGGAGCTGTTTTTT	CASSIGPYTGELFF
TRBJ1-5	TRBV6-5	few	.	TGTGCCAGCAGTAACTCAGGGGGCAATCAGCCCCAGCATTTT	CASSNSGGNQPQHF
TRBJ2-1	TRBV4-3	.	.	TGCGCCAGCAGCCAAAATTCTAGGTTCTACAATGAGCAGTTCTTC	CASSQNSRFYNEQFF
TRBJ2-1	TRBV5-1	.	TRBD1	TGCGCCAGCAGCTTGGGAACAGGGGGCATCTCCTACAATGAGCAGTTCTTC	CASSLGTGGISYNEQFF
TRBJ1-5	TRBV15	.	.	TGTGCCACCAGCAGGGAACCTAGCACAGGGCAACGACAGCCCCAGCATTTT	CATSREPSTGQRQPQHF
TRBJ2-2	TRBV18	few	TRBD1	TGTGCCAGCTCACCTTCGGGACAGATGAACACCGGGGAGCTGTTTTTT	CASSPSGQMNTGELFF
TRBJ1-1	TRBV29-1	.	.	TGCAGCGTTGATCTTTGGGAGAACACTGAAGCTTTCTTT	CSVDLWENTEAFF
TRBJ2-1	TRBV2	few	TRBD2	TGTGCCAGCAAAGGGCTAGCGGGGACCTACAATGAGCAGTTCTTC	CASKGLAGTYNEQFF
TRBJ1-1	TRBV12-3/TRBV12-4	few	TRBD1	TGTGCCAGCAGCCCCGCGGACAGGCACATGAACACTGAAGCTTTCTTT	CASSPADRHMNTEAFF
TRBJ2-7	TRBV4-3	.	TRBD1	TGCGCCAGCAGCCAAGGGGTGGGACAGACGGTTCTCGAGCAGTACTTC	CASSQGVGQTVLEQYF
TRBJ2-1	TRBV12-3/TRBV12-4	few	TRBD2	TGTGCCAGCAGTTTATTTTTGAGGGGACTAGCCTACAATGAGCAGTTCTTC	CASSLFLRGLAYNEQFF
TRBJ2-2	TRBV20-1	few	.	TGCAGTGCTAGATTCCTACCGGGTCCCGGGGAGCTGTTTTTT	CSARFLPGPGELFF